A single sample gave rise to the 11 T cell receptor beta chains below, sequenced in a study of T cell changes during pregnancy in multiple sclerosis. The assay was immunoSEQ multiplex PCR, and TCRdb's table has in-frame clones only and misses some. In the table there are about 42,000 clones, approximately 91% of which are singletons. The sample in question was CD4+ T cells from peripheral blood mononuclear cells, obtained after pregnancy. The origin of the receptors is a female donor in good health, enrolled as a control in a pregnancy study.

This chain connects TRBV7-3 to TRBJ2-7; TRBD1 matches at 7 bases. J was trimmed by 7 bases and V by 5 bases; bases with no gene match: 14. The CDR3 length is 15 residues. Germline values: CDR1 SGHTA, CDR2 FQGTGA. CDR3 nucleotide sequence: TGTGCCAGCAGCCCGACAGGGCGCTTACTGGGGGAGCAGTACTTC. It specifies CASSPTGRLLGEQYF.

The chain recombines TRBV18 with TRBJ2-5; D is perhaps TRBD2 (6 bases). The CDR3 sequence is 13 residues long. Germline CDR1 is KGHSH and CDR2 is LQKENI. V was clipped by 1 base and J by 5 bases, with 8 bases between them. CDR3 sequence: CASSPRGDETQYF. The CDR3 nucleotides are TGTGCCAGCTCACCACGGGGGGATGAGACCCAGTACTTC.

This clone was picked up a small number of times. This sequence joins TRBV28 and TRBJ1-1, with a tentative D call TRBD1 (5 bases). Germline V gene data show CDR1 as MDHEN and CDR2 as SYDVKM. V lost 1 base to trimming and J lost 8 bases, with 8 bases between them. The CDR3 length is 12 residues. CDR3 amino acids: CASSLSGIEAFF. CDR3 in DNA: TGTGCCAGCAGTTTATCAGGGATAGAAGCTTTCTTT.

V usage is TRBV11-2 and J usage is TRBJ2-1, with D possibly matching TRBD2 (5 bases). The CDR3 spans 14 residues. The V end was cut by 1 base, the J end by 4 bases, with 8 bases between. CDR1 and CDR2 (germline): SGHAT, FQNNGV. The CDR3 coding sequence is TGTGCCAGCAGCTTAGCGGGAAGGTACAATGAGCAGTTCTTC. It yields the protein CASSLAGRYNEQFF.

The chain joins TRBV5-6 to TRBJ2-5, with D unresolved. Trimming took 4 bases from V and 0 from J, leaving 13 bases between them. This CDR3 is 15 amino acids long. Per the germline V gene, CDR1 is SGHDT and CDR2 is YYEEEE. CDR3 loop: CASSAPTWYQETQYF. The DNA of the CDR3 is TGTGCCAGCAGCGCGCCCACCTGGTACCAAGAGACCCAGTACTTC.

V usage is TRBV5-1 and J usage is TRBJ1-2; 9 nucleotides align to TRBD1. From germline, CDR1 is SGHRS and CDR2 YFSETQ. This CDR3 is 15 amino acids long. The V segment lost 2 bases and the J segment 3 bases; nucleotides outside the gene matches: 5. In DNA, the CDR3 is TGCGCCAGCAGCTTAGGGACAGGGTACGACTATGGCTACACCTTC. Residues: CASSLGTGYDYGYTF.

The chain uses TRBV5-4 and TRBJ2-3, with 8 bases that match TRBD2. The CDR3 length is 15 residues. Germline V lookup: CDR1 SGHNT, CDR2 YYREEE (reference sequence). With 3 bases clipped from V and 2 bases from J, the junction kept 5 bases outside the gene matches. The CDR3 nucleotides read TGTGCCAGCAGCTCAAGCGGGGGCGTCACAGATACGCAGTATTTT. The encoded protein is CASSSSGGVTDTQYF.

This clone was counted a single time. The rearrangement uses TRBV19 and TRBJ1-6, with D perhaps TRBD1 (6 bases). Germline V gene lookup returns CDR1 LNHDA and CDR2 SQIVND (reference sequence). This CDR3 spans 15 amino acids. Between the trimmed V and J ends, which lost 8 bases and 7 bases, there was a span of 18 bases. Written as DNA, the CDR3 is TGTGCCAGTCGGGACACCCCCTTTGGGAATTCACCCCTCCACTTT. This encodes CASRDTPFGNSPLHF.

The V and J genes are TRBV5-4 and TRBJ2-5, with 11 bases lining up with TRBD2. The germline CDR1 and CDR2 sequences are SGHNT and YYREEE (reference sequence). This CDR3 has 16 amino acids. J gave up 1 base and V 3 bases, and 5 bases lay outside the gene matches. CDR3 sequence reads: CASSSASGGIQETQYF. CDR3 DNA sequence: TGTGCCAGCAGCTCAGCTAGCGGGGGGATCCAAGAGACCCAGTACTTC.

The V gene is TRBV7-9, the J gene TRBJ1-1; 7 positions match TRBD1. This CDR3 is 13 amino acids long. Germline assignment: CDR1 SEHNR and CDR2 FQNEAQ (reference sequence). Losses at the gene ends were 7 bases for V and 12 bases for J; bases not matched to a gene: 14. Here the CDR3 reads CASTLEGASGTFF. The CDR3 DNA reads as TGTGCCAGCACCCTGGAGGGGGCTTCGGGTACTTTCTTT.

The CDR3 region is CATSRDKGGGYEQYF. The CDR3 DNA reads TGTGCCACCAGCAGAGATAAGGGAGGCGGCTACGAGCAGTACTTC. J is TRBJ2-7 and V is TRBV15; TRBD2 might be the D (6 bases). Deletions cut 0 bases from V and 3 bases from J, with 12 bases between. Germline V gene sequence: CDR1 LNHNV, CDR2 YYDKDF (reference sequence). CDR3 length equals 15 residues.